This entry lists 6 T cell receptor beta chains sequenced from one sample in a study of T cell repertoires in cytomegalovirus infection. A single record per CDR3 protein comes from TCRdb applying MiXCR to the reads. The repertoire includes 600,000 to 800,000 distinct CDR3 sequences, about 24% of them detected once, and 8% sits in the top ten. Sample: CD8+ T cells from PBMCs. These receptors were collected from a human donor in good health (CMV status not recorded). Some clones in this sample may be carry-over from other donors' samples.

In this sample, this clonotype turned up many times. The V call is TRBV7-9, the J call TRBJ1-1; TRBD1 is a possible D gene (5 bases). V was shortened by 1 base and J by 6 bases, with 9 bases between the two germline ends. Germline CDR1 SEHNR, CDR2 FQNEAQ (reference sequence). The CDR3 has 13 residues. CDR3 in DNA: TGTGCCAGCAGCTTAGACAGGTTGCCTGAAGCTTTCTTT. Translated: CASSLDRLPEAFF. The full variable domain, in which reference TRBV7-9 and TRBJ1-1 provide the parts outside the CDR3, is DTGVSQNPRHKITKRGQNVTFRCDPISEHNRLYWYRQTLGQGPEFLTYFQNEAQLEKSRLLSDRFSAERPKGSFSTLEIQRTEQGDSAMYLCASSLDRLPEAFFGQGTRLTVV.

A word on this clonotype: At one of its ends the junction is not consistent with the germline gene, which may arise from a read error. The rearrangement uses TRBV7-4 and TRBJ2-1; 12 bases align to TRBD2. Germline CDR1 and CDR2: SGHVT and SQSDAQ. There are 17 residues in the CDR3. This CDR3 reads CTSSSTTSGGSMDEQFF. The CDR3 coding sequence is TGTACCAGCAGCTCGACGACTAGCGGGGGCTCGATGGATGAGCAGTTCTTC.

This clonotype came up many times. The chain is built from TRBV7-6 and TRBJ2-1; 7 bases align to TRBD1. The CDR3 is 16 amino acids. V dropped 5 bases and J dropped 2; count of bases not matched to a gene: 9. Germline V gene lookup returns CDR1 SGHVS and CDR2 FNYEAQ. The CDR3: CASSARTGGPYNEQFF. CDR3 sequence (DNA): TGTGCCAGCAGCGCCAGGACAGGTGGACCCTACAATGAGCAGTTCTTC.

V gene TRBV28 combines with J gene TRBJ1-2, with D possibly matching TRBD1 (5 bases). From germline, CDR1 is MDHEN and CDR2 SYDVKM. The CDR3 loop spans 13 amino acids. V was cut by 6 bases and J by 3 bases, with 11 bases left in between. CDR3 sequence reads: CASRSGGDYGYTF. The CDR3 DNA is TGTGCCAGCAGGTCCGGGGGGGACTATGGCTACACCTTC.

Turning to this clonotype: Relative to the germline gene, one junction end is altered; a read error may explain this. The chain recombines TRBV7-9 with TRBJ2-1; possibly TRBD1 for D (5 bases). Germline V gene data show CDR1 as SEHNR and CDR2 as FQNEAQ (reference sequence). The CDR3 runs 15 residues. CDR3 in amino acids: CANSPGKSSYNEQFF. The CDR3 DNA reads as TGTGCCAACAGCCCAGGGAAGAGCTCCTACAATGAGCAGTTCTTC. Full variable domain (missing parts from reference TRBV7-9 and TRBJ2-1): DTGVSQNPRHKITKRGQNVTFRCDPISEHNRLYWYRQTLGQGPEFLTYFQNEAQLEKSRLLSDRFSAERPKGSFSTLEIQRTEQGDSAMYLCANSPGKSSYNEQFFGPGTRLTVL.

This clonotype was seen a few times. The chain uses TRBV20-1 and TRBJ1-2, with D hard to call. This CDR3 has 16 residues. Trimming pared 0 bases from V and 7 bases from J, leaving 21 bases between. In germline, CDR1 is DFQATT, CDR2 SNEGSKA (reference sequence). Here the CDR3 reads CSARDPTRRVRSGYTF. The CDR3 bases are TGCAGTGCTAGAGATCCCACCCGTCGAGTACGAAGTGGCTACACCTTC.